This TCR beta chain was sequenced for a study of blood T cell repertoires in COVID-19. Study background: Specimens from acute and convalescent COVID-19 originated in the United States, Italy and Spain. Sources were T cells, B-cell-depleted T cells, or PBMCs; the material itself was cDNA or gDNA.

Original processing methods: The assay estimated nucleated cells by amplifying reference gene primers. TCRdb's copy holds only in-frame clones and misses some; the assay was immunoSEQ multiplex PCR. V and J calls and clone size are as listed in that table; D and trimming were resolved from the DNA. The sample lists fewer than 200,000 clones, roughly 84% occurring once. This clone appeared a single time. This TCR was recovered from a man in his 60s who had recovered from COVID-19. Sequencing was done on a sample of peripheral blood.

The DNA of the CDR3 is TGTGCCAGCCCCAGGGCTGGGGCCAACGTCCTGACTTTC. Protein sequence: CASPRAGANVLTF. The chain recombines TRBV7-2 with TRBJ2-6, with D perhaps TRBD1 (5 bases). Germline lookup yields CDR1 SGHTA and CDR2 FQGNSA. The CDR3 is 13 amino acids. The V end lost 8 bases, the J end lost 2 bases, and 7 bases lay between the germline ends.